This T cell receptor (beta chain) was documented in a study of Tregs in tolerant kidney transplant recipients. Broader study findings: Validation in larger populations is needed because few patients were studied. Activated donor B cell expansion appeared to reveal the most relevant donor-specific TCRbeta repertoire. This study did not directly address biological reproducibility.

Thawed PBMCs were FACS-sorted into unstimulated CD4+CD25+CD127- regulatory T cells, CD4+CD25- non-regulatory cells, CD4 and CD8 cells. Method: immunoSEQ multiplex PCR; TCRdb's copy keeps in-frame clones and lacks some. The sample lists 40,000 to 50,000 clones; 75% to 95% were seen once. A remark on this clone: The antigen is undetermined.

CDR3 length: 18 residues. V shed 1 base, J shed 3 bases, and the junction held 14 bases outside the gene matches. The germline V gene encodes CDR1 SGHRS and CDR2 YFSETQ. The source of this sequence is a human donor in good health. Sequenced: Tregs from blood. The V and J genes are TRBV5-1 and TRBJ2-7; 9 bases are a match to TRBD2. The CDR3 region has the DNA TGCGCCAGCAGCTTGTGGGGGAGTGGACTAGCGTCCCTCTACGAGCAGTACTTC. This gives the protein CASSLWGSGLASLYEQYF.